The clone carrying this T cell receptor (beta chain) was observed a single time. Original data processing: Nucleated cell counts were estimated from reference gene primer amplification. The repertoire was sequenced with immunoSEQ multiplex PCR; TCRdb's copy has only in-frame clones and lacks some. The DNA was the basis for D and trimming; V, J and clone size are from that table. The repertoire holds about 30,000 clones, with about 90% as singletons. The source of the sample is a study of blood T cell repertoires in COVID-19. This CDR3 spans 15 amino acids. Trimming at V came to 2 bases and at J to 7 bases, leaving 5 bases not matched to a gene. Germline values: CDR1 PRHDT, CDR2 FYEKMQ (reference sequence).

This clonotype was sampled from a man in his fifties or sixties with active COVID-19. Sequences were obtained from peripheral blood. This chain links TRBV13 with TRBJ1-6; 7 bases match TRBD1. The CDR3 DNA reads TGTGCCAGCAGCTTAAGGACAGGAGGAAATTCACCCCTCCACTTT. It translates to CASSLRTGGNSPLHF.